This T cell receptor (beta chain) was documented in a study of identical twins. Study-wide results and caveats: Invariant T cells like MAIT and iNKT could partly confound the zero-insertion analyses.

Per germline, CDR1 ENHRY and CDR2 SYGVKD. CDR3 length: 14 amino acids. Unmatched junction bases numbered 4, after V lost 3 bases and J lost 3 bases. Only healthy Caucasians were enrolled as donors. A universal primer site was created by template switching, with the cDNA bearing unique molecular identifiers. One entry per CDR3 protein, called by TCRdb with MiXCR from the 5' RACE reads. The data hold roughly 1.6 million distinct CDR3 sequences, with about 32% observed a single time. This clonotype was observed a handful of times. Its target is unknown. This TCR was sampled from a newborn girl in good health. This chain links TRBV10-3 with TRBJ2-7, with TRBD1 identical over 8 bases. Sequencing used cord blood. This chain's CDR3 is CAISDDRGGYEQYF. The CDR3 nucleotides read TGTGCCATCAGTGACGACAGGGGCGGCTACGAGCAGTACTTC.